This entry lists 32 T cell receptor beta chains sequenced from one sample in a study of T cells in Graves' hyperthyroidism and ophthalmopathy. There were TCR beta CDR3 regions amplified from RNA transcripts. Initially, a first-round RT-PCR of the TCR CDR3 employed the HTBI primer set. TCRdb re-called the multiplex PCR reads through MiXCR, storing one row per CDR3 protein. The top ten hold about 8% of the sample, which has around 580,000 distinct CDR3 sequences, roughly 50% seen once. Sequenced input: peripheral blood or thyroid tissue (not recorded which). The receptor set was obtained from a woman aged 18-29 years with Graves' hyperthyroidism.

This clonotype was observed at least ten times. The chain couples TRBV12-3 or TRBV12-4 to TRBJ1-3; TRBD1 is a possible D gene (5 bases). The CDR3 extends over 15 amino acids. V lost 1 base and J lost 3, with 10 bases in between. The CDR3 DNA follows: TGTGCCAGCAGTTTAGTCGGACATAGTGGAAACACCATATATTTT. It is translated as CASSLVGHSGNTIYF.

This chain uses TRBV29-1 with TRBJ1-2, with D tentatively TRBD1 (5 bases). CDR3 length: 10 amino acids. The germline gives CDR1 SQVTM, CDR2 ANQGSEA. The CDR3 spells CTTENYGYTF. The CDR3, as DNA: TGCACGACAGAGAACTATGGCTACACCTTC.

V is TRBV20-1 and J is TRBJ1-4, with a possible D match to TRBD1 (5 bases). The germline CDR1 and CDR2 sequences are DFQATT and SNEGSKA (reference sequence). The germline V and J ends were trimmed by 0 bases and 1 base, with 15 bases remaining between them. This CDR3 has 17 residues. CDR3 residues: CSARDLRVGGTNEKLFF. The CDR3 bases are TGCAGTGCTAGAGACCTCAGGGTTGGTGGAACTAATGAAAAACTGTTTTTT.

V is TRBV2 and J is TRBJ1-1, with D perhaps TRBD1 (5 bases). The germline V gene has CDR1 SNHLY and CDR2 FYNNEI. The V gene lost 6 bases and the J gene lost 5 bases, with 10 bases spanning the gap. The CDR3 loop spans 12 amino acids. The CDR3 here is CASRQAGTEAFF. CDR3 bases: TGTGCCAGCAGACAGGCGGGAACTGAAGCTTTCTTT.

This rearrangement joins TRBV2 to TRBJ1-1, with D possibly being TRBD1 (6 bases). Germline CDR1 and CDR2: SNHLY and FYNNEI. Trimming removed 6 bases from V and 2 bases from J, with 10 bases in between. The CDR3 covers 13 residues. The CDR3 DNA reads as TGTGCCAGCAGCCACGGGACAAACACTGAAGCTTTCTTT. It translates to CASSHGTNTEAFF.

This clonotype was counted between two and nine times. As DNA, the CDR3 is TGCGCCAGCAGCACCGGGACAGCGAACACTGAAGCTTTCTTT. It codes for CASSTGTANTEAFF. V and J are TRBV5-1 and TRBJ1-1, with 7 bases aligning to TRBD1. Looked up from germline, CDR1 is SGHRS and CDR2 is YFSETQ. The CDR3 covers 14 residues. Germline trimming cut 4 bases from V and 1 base from J; bases unmatched to any gene: 4. Supplemented by reference TRBV5-1 and TRBJ1-1, the full variable domain reads KAGVTQTPRYLIKTRGQQVTLSCSPISGHRSVSWYQQTPGQGLQFLFEYFSETQRNKGNFPGRFSGRQFSNSRSEMNVSTLELGDSALYLCASSTGTANTEAFFGQGTRLTVV.

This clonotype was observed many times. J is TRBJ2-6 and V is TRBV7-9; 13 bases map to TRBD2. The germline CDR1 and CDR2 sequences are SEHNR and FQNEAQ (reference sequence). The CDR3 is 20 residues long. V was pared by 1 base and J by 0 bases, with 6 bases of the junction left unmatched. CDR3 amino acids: CASSLELGLAGSSGANVLTF. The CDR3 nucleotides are TGTGCCAGCAGCTTAGAACTGGGACTAGCGGGGAGCTCTGGGGCCAACGTCCTGACTTTC.

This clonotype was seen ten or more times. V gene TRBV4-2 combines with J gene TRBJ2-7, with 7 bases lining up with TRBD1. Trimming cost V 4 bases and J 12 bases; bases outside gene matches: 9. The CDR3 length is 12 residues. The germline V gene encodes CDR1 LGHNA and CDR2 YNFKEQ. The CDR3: CASSRETGSPYF. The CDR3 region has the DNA TGTGCCAGCAGCCGAGAGACAGGGTCCCCGTACTTC.

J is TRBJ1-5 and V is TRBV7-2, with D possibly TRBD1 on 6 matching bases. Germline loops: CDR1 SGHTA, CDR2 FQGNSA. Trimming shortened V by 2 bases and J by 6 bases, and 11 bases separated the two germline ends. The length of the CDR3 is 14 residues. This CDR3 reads CASSLHRDTQPQHF. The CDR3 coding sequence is TGTGCCAGCAGCTTACACCGGGACACTCAGCCCCAGCATTTT.

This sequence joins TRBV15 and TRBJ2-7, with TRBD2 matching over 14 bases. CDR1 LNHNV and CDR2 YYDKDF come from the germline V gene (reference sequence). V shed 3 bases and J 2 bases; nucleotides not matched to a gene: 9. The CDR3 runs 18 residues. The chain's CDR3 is CATSSRLAGGGAAYEQYF. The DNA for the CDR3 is TGTGCCACCAGCAGCCGACTAGCGGGAGGGGGGGCCGCCTACGAGCAGTACTTC.

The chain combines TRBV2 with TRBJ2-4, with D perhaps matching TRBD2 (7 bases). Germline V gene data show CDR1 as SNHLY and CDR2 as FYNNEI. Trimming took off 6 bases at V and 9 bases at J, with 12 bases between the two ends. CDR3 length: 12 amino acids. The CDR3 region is CASSPRGGIQYF. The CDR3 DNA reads TGTGCCAGCAGCCCTAGGGGGGGCATTCAGTACTTC.

For the CDR3, the DNA is TGTGCCAGCAGCCAAGGCTCGAGCGGGGAGACCCAGTACTTC. It is translated as CASSQGSSGETQYF. The V call is TRBV4-2, the J call TRBJ2-5; TRBD2 might be the D (6 bases). This CDR3 comprises 14 residues. CDR1 and CDR2 (germline): LGHNA, YNFKEQ. V gave up 1 base and J gave up 5 bases, with 11 bases separating them.

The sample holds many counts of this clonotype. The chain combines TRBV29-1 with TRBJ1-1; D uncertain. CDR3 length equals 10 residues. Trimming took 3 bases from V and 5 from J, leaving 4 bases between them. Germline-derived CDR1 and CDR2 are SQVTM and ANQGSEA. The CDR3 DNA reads TGCAGCGTTGAGGAGACTGAAGCTTTCTTT. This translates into CSVEETEAFF. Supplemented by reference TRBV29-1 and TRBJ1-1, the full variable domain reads SAVISQKPSRDICQRGTSLTIQCQVDSQVTMMFWYRQQPGQSLTLIATANQGSEATYESGFVIDKFPISRPNLTFSTLTVSNMSPEDSSIYLCSVEETEAFFGQGTRLTVV.

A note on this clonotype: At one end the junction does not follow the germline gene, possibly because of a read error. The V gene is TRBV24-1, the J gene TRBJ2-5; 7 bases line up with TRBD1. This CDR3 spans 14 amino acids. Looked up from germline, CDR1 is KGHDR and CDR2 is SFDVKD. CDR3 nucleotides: TGTGCCACCGGTGACCGCGACAGGGAAGAGACCCAGCACTTC. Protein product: CATGDRDREETQHF.

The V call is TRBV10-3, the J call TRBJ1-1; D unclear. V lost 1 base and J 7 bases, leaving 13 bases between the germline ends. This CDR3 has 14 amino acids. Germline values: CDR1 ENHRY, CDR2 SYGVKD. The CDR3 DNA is TGTGCCATCAGTGAGTTTCGGAGTGAGGGTGAAGCTTTCTTT. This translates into CAISEFRSEGEAFF.

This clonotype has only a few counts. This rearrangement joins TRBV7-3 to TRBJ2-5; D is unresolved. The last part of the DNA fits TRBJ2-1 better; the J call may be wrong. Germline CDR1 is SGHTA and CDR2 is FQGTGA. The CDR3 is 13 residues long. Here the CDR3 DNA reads TGTGCCAGCAGCCCTAACATAGAGACTGAGCAGTTCTTC. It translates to CASSPNIETEQFF.

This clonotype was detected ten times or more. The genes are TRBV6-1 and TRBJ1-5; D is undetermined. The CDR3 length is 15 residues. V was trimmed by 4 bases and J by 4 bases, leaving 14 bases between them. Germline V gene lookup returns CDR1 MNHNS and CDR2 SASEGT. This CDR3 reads CASSAPAHTNQPQHF. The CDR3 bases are TGTGCCAGCAGTGCCCCGGCGCATACTAATCAGCCCCAGCATTTT.

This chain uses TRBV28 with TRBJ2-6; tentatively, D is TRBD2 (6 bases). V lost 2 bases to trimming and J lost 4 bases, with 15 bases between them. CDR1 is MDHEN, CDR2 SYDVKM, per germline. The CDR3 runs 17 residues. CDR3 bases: TGTGCCAGCAGTTTACGGTCAGGAGGGTACGGGGCCAACGTCCTGACTTTC. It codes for CASSLRSGGYGANVLTF.

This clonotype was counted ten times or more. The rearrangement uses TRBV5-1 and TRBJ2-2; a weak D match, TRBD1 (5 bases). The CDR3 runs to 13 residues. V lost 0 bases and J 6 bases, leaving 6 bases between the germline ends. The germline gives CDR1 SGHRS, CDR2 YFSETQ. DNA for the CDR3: TGCGCCAGCAGCTTGGAAGGGGCCGGGGAGCTGTTTTTT. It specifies CASSLEGAGELFF. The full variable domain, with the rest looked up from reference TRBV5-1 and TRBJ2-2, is KAGVTQTPRYLIKTRGQQVTLSCSPISGHRSVSWYQQTPGQGLQFLFEYFSETQRNKGNFPGRFSGRQFSNSRSEMNVSTLELGDSALYLCASSLEGAGELFFGEGSRLTVL.

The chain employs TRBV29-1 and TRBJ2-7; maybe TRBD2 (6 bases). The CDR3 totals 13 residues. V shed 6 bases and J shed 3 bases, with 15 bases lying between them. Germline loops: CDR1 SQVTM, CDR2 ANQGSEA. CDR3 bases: TGCAGCGTCTCGGGGGTGAGGATCTACGAGCAGTACTTC. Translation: CSVSGVRIYEQYF.

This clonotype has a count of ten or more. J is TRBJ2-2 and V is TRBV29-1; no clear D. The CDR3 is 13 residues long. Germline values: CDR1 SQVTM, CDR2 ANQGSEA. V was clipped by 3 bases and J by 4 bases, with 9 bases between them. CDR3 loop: CSVDKITTGELFF. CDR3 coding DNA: TGCAGCGTTGATAAGATAACCACCGGGGAGCTGTTTTTT.

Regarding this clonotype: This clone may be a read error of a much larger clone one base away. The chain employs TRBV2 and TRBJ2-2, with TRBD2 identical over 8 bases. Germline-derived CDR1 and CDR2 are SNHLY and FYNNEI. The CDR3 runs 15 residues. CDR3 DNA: TGTGACAGCAGGCCGGGACTAGGGGACACCGGGGAGCTGTTTTTT. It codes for CDSRPGLGDTGELFF.

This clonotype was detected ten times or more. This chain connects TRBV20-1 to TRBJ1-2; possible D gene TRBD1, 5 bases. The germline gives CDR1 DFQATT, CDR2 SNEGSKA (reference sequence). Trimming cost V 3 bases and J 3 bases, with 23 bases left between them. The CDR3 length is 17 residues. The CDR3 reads CSARGGRAGDWDYGYTF. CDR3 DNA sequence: TGCAGTGCTAGGGGGGGTAGGGCAGGTGATTGGGACTATGGCTACACCTTC.

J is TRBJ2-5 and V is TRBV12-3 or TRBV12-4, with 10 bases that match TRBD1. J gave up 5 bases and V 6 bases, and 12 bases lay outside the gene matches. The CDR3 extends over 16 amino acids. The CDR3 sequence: CASSFTGTGDTETQYF. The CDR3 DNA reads TGTGCCAGCAGCTTCACCGGGACAGGGGATACCGAGACCCAGTACTTC.

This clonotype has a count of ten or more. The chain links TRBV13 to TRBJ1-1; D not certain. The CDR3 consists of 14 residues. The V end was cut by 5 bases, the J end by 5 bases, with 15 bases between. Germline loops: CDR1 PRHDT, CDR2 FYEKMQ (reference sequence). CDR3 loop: CASSPRTVGTEAFF. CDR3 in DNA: TGTGCCAGCAGCCCTCGGACGGTGGGGACTGAAGCTTTCTTT.

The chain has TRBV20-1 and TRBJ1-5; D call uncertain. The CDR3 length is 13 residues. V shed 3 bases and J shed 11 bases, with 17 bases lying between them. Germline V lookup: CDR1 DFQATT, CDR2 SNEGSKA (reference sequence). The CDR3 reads CSASGRAAETQHF. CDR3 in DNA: TGCAGTGCTAGCGGGAGGGCCGCCGAGACCCAGCATTTT.

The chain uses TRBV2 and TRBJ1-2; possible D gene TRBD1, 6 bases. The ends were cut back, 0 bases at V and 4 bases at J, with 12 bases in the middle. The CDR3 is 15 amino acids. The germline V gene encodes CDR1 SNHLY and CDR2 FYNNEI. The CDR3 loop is CASSEAPGHRYGYTF. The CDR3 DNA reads TGTGCCAGCAGTGAAGCCCCGGGACACCGCTATGGCTACACCTTC.

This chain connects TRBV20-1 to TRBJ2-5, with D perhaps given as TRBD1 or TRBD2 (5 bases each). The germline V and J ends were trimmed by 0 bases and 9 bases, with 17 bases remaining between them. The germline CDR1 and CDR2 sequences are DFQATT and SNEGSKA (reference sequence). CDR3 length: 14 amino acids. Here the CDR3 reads CSARDERGNQPQYF. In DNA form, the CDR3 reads TGCAGTGCTAGAGATGAGAGGGGAAATCAGCCCCAGTACTTC.

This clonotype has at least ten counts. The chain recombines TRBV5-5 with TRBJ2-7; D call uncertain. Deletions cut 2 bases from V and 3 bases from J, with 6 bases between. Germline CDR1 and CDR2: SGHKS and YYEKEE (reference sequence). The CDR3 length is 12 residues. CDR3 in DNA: TGTGCCAGCAGCTTTCAAGGCTACGAGCAGTACTTC. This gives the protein CASSFQGYEQYF.

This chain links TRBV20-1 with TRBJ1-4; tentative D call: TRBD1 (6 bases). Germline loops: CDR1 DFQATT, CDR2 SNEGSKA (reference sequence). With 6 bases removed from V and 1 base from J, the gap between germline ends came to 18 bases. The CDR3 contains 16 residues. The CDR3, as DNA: TGCAGTGCCCACGGGGGCCGGGGCATAACTAATGAAAAACTGTTTTTT. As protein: CSAHGGRGITNEKLFF.

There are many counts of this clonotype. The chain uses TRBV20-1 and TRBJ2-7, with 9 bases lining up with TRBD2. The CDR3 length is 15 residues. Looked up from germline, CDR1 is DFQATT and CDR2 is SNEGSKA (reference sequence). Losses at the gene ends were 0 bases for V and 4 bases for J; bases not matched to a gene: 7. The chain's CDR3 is CSARDTASGTYEQYF. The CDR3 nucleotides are TGCAGTGCTAGAGATACCGCTAGCGGGACTTACGAGCAGTACTTC.

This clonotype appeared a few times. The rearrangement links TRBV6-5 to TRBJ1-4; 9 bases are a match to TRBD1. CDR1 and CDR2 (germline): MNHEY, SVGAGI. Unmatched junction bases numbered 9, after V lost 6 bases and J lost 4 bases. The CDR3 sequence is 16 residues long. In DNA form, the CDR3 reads TGTGCCAGCAGCGGGACAGGGTTTCCCCTTAATGAAAAACTGTTTTTT. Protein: CASSGTGFPLNEKLFF.